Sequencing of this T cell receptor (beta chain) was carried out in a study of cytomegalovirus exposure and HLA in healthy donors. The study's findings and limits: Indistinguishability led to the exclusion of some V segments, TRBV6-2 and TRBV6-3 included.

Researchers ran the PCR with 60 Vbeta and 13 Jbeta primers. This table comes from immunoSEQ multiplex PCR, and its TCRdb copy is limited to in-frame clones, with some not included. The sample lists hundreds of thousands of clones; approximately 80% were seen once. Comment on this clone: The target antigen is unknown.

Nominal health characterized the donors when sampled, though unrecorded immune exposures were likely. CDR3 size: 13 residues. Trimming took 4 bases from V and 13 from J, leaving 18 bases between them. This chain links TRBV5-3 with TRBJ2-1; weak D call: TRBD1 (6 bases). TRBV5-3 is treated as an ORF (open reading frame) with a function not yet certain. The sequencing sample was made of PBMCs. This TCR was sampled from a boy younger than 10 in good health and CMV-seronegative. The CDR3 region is CARSVQQGPSQFF. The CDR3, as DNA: TGTGCCAGAAGCGTACAGCAGGGGCCATCTCAGTTCTTC.